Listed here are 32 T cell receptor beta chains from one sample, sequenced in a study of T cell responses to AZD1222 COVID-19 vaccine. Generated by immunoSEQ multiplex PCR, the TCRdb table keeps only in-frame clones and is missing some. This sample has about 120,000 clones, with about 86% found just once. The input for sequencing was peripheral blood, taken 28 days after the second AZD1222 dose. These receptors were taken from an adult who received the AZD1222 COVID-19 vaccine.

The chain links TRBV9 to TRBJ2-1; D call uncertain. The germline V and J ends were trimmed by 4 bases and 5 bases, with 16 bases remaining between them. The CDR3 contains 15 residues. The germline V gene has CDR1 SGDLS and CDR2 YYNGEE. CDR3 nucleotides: TGTGCCAGCAGCCCCGCAGGCTTATCCGACAATGAGCAGTTCTTC. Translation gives CASSPAGLSDNEQFF. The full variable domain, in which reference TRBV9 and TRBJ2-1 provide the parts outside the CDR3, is DSGVTQTPKHLITATGQRVTLRCSPRSGDLSVYWYQQSLDQGLQFLIQYYNGEERAKGNILERFSAQQFPDLHSELNLSSLELGDSALYFCASSPAGLSDNEQFFGPGTRLTVL.

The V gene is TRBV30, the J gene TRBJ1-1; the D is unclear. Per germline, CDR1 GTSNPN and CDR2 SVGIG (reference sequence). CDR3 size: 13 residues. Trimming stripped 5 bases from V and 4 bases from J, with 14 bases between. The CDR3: CAWSQMYSTEAFF. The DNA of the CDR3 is TGTGCCTGGTCCCAAATGTACAGCACTGAAGCTTTCTTT.

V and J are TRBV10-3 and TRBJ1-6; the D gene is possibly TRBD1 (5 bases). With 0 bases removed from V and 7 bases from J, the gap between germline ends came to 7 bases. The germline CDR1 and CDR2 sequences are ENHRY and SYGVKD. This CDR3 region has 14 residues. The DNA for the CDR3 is TGTGCCATCAGTGAGTCTGCAGGGAATTCACCCCTCCACTTT. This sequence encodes CAISESAGNSPLHF.

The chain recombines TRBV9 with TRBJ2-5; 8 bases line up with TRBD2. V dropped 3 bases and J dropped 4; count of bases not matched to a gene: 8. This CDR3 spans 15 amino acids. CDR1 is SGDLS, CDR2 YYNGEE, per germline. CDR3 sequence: CASSEGGAGGETQYF. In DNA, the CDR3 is TGTGCCAGCAGCGAGGGCGGGGCGGGAGGAGAGACCCAGTACTTC.

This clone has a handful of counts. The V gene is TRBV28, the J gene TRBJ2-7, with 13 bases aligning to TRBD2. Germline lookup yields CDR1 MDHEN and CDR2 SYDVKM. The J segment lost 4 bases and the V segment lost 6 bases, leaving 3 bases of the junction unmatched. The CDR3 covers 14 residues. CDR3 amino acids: CASRRTSGSYEQYF. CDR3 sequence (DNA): TGTGCCAGCAGAAGGACTAGCGGGAGTTACGAGCAGTACTTC.

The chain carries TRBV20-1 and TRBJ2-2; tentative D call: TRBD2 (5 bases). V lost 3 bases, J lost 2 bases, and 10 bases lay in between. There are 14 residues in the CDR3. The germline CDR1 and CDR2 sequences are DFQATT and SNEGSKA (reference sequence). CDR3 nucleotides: TGCAGTGCTAGTCGGCTAGCAAACACCGGGGAGCTGTTTTTT. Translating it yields CSASRLANTGELFF.

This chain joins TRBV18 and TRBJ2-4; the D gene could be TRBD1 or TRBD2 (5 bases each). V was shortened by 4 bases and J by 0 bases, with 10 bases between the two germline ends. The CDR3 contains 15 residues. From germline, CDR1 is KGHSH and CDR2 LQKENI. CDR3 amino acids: CASSRGPAAKNIQYF. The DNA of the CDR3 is TGTGCCAGCTCACGGGGACCTGCAGCCAAAAACATTCAGTACTTC.

The CDR3 sequence: CASSLGGMGTEAFF. DNA of the CDR3: TGTGCCAGCAGCTTGGGGGGAATGGGTACTGAAGCTTTCTTT. This rearrangement joins TRBV5-5 to TRBJ1-1; D remains ambiguous. Germline V CDR1 and CDR2: SGHKS, YYEKEE (reference sequence). The ends were cut back, 0 bases at V and 5 bases at J, with 11 bases in the middle. CDR3 length equals 14 residues.

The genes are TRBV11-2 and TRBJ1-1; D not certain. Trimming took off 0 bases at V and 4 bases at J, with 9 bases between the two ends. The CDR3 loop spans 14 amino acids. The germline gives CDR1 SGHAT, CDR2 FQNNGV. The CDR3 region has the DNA TGTGCCAGCAGCTTAGATGTCTTACCCACTGAAGCTTTCTTT. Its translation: CASSLDVLPTEAFF.

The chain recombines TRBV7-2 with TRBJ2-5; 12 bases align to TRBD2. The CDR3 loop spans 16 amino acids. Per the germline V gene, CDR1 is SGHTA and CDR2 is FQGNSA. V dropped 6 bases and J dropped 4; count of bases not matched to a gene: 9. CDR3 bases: TGTGCCAGCAGTCCGCTAGCGGGGGGGCTTGTAGAGACCCAGTACTTC. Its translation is CASSPLAGGLVETQYF. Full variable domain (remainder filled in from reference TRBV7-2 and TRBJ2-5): GAGVSQSPSNKVTEKGKDVELRCDPISGHTALYWYRQSLGQGLEFLIYFQGNSAPDKSGLPSDRFSAERTGGSVSTLTIQRTQQEDSAVYLCASSPLAGGLVETQYFGPGTRLLVL.

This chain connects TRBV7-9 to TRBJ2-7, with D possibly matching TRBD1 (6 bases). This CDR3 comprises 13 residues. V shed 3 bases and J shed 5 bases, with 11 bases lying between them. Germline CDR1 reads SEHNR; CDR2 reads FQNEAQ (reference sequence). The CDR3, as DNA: TGTGCCAGCAGCTTCTTACAGGGTGACGAGCAGTACTTC. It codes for CASSFLQGDEQYF.

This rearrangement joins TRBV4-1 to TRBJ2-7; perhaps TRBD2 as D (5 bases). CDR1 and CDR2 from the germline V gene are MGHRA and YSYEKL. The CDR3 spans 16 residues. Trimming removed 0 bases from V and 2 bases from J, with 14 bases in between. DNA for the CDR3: TGCGCCAGCAGCCAAGATTACAGCGGCCGACCCTACGAGCAGTACTTC. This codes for CASSQDYSGRPYEQYF.

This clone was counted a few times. CDR3 in DNA: TGCAGCGGACAGGACAGCGGGGGCACTGAAGCTTTCTTT. Translated, it gives CSGQDSGGTEAFF. V and J are TRBV29-1 and TRBJ1-1; D is possibly TRBD1 (6 bases). V was cut by 7 bases and J by 4 bases, with 16 bases left in between. Germline V gives CDR1 SQVTM, CDR2 ANQGSEA. The CDR3 covers 13 residues.

The CDR3 DNA reads TGTGCCAGCAGCAACGGACAGTTTTATCAGCCCCAGCATTTT. It specifies CASSNGQFYQPQHF. The chain has TRBV6-5 and TRBJ1-5; D may be TRBD1 (6 bases). Trimming took 6 bases from V and 5 from J, leaving 14 bases between them. This CDR3 contains 14 residues. The germline V gene has CDR1 MNHEY and CDR2 SVGAGI.

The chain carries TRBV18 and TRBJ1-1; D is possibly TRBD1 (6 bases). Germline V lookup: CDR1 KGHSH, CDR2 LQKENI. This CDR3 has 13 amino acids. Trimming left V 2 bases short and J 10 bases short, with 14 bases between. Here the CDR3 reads CASSPESTRGAFF. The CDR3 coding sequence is TGTGCCAGCTCACCAGAGTCTACCAGGGGAGCTTTCTTT.

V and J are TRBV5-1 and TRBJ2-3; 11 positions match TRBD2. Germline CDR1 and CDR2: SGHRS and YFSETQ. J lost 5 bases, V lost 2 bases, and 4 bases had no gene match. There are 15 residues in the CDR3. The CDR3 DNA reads TGCGCCAGCAGCTTCGGGACTAGCGGTGGAGATACGCAGTATTTT. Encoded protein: CASSFGTSGGDTQYF.

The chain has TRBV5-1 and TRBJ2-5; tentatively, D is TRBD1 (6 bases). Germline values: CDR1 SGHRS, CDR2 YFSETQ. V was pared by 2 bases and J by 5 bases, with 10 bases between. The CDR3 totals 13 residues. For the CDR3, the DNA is TGCGCCAGCAGCTTACAGGGTCTGGAGACCCAGTACTTC. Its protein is CASSLQGLETQYF.

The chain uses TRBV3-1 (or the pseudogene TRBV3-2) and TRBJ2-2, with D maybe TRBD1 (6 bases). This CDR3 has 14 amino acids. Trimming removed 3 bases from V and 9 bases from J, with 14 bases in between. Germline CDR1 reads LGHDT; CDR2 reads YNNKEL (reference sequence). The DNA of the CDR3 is TGTGCCAGCAGCCACCAGGTGGGGGCAAGGGAGCTGTTTTTT. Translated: CASSHQVGARELFF.

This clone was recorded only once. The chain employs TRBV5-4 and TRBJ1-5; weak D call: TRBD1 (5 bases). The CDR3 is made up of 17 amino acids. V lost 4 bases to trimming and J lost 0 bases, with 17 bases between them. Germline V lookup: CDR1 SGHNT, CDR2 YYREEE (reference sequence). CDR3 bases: TGTGCCAGCAGCGGGAGGTCGGGGGGAGTTAGCAATCAGCCCCAGCATTTT. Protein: CASSGRSGGVSNQPQHF.

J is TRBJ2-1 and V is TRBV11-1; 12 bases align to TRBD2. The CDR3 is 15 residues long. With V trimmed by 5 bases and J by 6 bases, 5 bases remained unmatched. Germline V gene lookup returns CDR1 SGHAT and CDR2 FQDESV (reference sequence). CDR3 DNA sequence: TGTGCCAGCAGCCAGGGACTAGCGGGTATCAATGAGCAGTTCTTC. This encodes CASSQGLAGINEQFF.

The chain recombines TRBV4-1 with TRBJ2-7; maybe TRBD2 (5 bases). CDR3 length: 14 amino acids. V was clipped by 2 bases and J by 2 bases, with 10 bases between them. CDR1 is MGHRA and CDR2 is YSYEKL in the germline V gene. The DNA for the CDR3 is TGCGCCAGCAGCCAAAGTTCCGGGACCTACGAGCAGTACTTC. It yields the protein CASSQSSGTYEQYF.

CDR3 DNA sequence: TGTGCCACGAGGGGGTACTCAGATACGCAGTATTTT. Translation: CATRGYSDTQYF. The chain links TRBV24-1 to TRBJ2-3; weak D call: TRBD1 (6 bases). The V gene's germline CDR1 is KGHDR and CDR2 SFDVKD. This CDR3 is 12 amino acids long. V was pared by 10 bases and J by 4 bases, with 11 bases between.

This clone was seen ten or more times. CDR3 residues: CASSQVSGLVTNEKLFF. The CDR3 DNA reads as TGTGCCAGCAGCCAAGTGTCGGGATTAGTCACTAATGAAAAACTGTTTTTT. The gene calls are TRBV4-2 and TRBJ1-4; D unclear. The CDR3 loop spans 17 amino acids. Germline V CDR1 and CDR2: LGHNA, YNFKEQ. V lost 1 base, J lost 2 bases, and 14 bases lay in between.

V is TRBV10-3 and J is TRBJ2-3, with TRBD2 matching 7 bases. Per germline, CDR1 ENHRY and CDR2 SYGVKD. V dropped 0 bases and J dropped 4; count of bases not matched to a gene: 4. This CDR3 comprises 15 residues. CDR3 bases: TGTGCCATCAGTGAGTCTAGCGGGTATGCAGATACGCAGTATTTT. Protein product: CAISESSGYADTQYF.

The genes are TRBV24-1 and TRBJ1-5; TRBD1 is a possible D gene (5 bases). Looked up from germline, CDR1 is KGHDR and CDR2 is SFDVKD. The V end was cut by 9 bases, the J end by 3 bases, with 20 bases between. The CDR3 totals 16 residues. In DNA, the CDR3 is TGTGCCACCGCGGCGGCTTCGCGAGGGGTCAATCAGCCCCAGCATTTT. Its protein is CATAAASRGVNQPQHF.

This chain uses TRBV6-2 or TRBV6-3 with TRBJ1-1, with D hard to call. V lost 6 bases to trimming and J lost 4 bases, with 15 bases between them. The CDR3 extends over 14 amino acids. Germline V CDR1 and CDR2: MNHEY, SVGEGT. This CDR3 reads CASSGRNMGTEAFF. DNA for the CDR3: TGTGCCAGCAGCGGACGGAATATGGGCACTGAAGCTTTCTTT.

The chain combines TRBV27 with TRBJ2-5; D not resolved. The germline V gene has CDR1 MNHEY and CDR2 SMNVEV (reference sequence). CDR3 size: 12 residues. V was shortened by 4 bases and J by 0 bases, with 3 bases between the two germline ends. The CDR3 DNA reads TGTGCCAGCAGTTCGTACCAAGAGACCCAGTACTTC. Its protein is CASSSYQETQYF.

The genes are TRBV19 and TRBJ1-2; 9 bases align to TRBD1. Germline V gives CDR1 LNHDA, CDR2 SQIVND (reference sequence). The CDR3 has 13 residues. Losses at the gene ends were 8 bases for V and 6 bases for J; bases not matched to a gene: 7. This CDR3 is CASRDREGDGYTF. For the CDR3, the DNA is TGTGCCAGTCGGGACAGGGAGGGGGATGGCTACACCTTC.

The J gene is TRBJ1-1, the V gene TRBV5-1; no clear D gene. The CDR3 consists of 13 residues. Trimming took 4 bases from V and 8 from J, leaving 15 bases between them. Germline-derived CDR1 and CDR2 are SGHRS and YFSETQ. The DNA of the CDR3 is TGCGCCAGCAGCGCCAGGACGGACTACGAAGCTTTCTTT. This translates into CASSARTDYEAFF.

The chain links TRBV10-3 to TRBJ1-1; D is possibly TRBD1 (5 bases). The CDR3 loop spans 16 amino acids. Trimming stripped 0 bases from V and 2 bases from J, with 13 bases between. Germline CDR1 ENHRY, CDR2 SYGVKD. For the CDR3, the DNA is TGTGCCATCAGTGAGTCGACCGCGGGGACCAACACTGAAGCTTTCTTT. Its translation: CAISESTAGTNTEAFF.

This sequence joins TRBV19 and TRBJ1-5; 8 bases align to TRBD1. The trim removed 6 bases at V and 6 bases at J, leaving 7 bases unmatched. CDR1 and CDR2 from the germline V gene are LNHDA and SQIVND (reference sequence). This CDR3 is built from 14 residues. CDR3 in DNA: TGTGCCAGTAGCCCCGACAGGGGTGTTCAGCCCCAGCATTTT. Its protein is CASSPDRGVQPQHF.

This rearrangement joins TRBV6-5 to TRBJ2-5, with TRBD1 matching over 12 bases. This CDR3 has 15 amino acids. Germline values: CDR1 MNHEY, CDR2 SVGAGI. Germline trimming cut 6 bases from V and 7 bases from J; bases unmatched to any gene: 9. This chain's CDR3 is CASRRGDRGLGTQYF. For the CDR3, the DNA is TGTGCCAGCAGGAGGGGGGACAGGGGGCTCGGGACCCAGTACTTC.